Presented here are 28 T cell receptor beta chains from one specimen sequenced in a study of T cells after yellow fever vaccination. TCRdb called the 5' RACE reads again in MiXCR, with one record for every CDR3 protein. This table holds 300,000 or so distinct CDR3 sequences, roughly 4% found once. Sequencing was performed on PBMCs, taken 5 days after the yellow fever booster vaccination. The source of these receptors is a man younger than 30 who received the YFV17D yellow fever vaccine.

The chain is built from TRBV20-1 and TRBJ1-1, with 9 positions matching TRBD1. The J segment lost 6 bases and the V segment lost 1 base, leaving 9 bases of the junction unmatched. The CDR3 runs 15 residues. In germline, CDR1 is DFQATT, CDR2 SNEGSKA (reference sequence). The CDR3 DNA reads TGCAGTGCTAGAGTGTGGGGACAGGGAGTTTCTGAAGCTTTCTTT. This codes for CSARVWGQGVSEAFF.

This clonotype appeared many times. The V and J genes are TRBV5-1 and TRBJ2-1; 7 bases agree with TRBD1. V dropped 4 bases and J dropped 9; count of bases not matched to a gene: 13. Germline-derived CDR1 and CDR2 are SGHRS and YFSETQ. The CDR3 has 15 amino acids. The CDR3 loop is CASSAAGTVVPEQFF. CDR3 nucleotide sequence: TGCGCCAGCAGCGCGGCCGGGACAGTAGTTCCTGAGCAGTTCTTC.

This chain joins TRBV19 and TRBJ1-2, with no clear D. The germline V and J ends were trimmed by 5 bases and 4 bases, with 8 bases remaining between them. Germline V lookup: CDR1 LNHDA, CDR2 SQIVND (reference sequence). This CDR3 has 12 residues. CDR3 protein: CASSPDLYGYTF. DNA for the CDR3: TGTGCCAGTAGTCCCGACCTCTATGGCTACACCTTC.

The chain joins TRBV11-2 to TRBJ2-1; a weak D match, TRBD2 (7 bases). V was cut by 1 base and J by 10 bases, with 17 bases left in between. The V gene's germline CDR1 is SGHAT and CDR2 FQNNGV. This CDR3 has 15 amino acids. CDR3 in amino acids: CASSLVLGGLTEQFF. Here the CDR3 DNA reads TGTGCCAGCAGCTTAGTCCTCGGGGGGCTAACGGAGCAGTTCTTC.

The V gene is TRBV7-9, the J gene TRBJ2-2; D possibly corresponds to TRBD1 (6 bases). V was clipped by 7 bases and J by 7 bases, with 19 bases between them. Germline CDR1 SEHNR, CDR2 FQNEAQ (reference sequence). The CDR3 spans 15 residues. The CDR3: CASKSVTGMDGELFF. In DNA, the CDR3 is TGTGCCAGCAAATCGGTTACAGGGATGGACGGGGAGCTGTTTTTT.

This clonotype was recorded a few times. This sequence joins TRBV28 and TRBJ2-5; no firm D call. Trimming removed 7 bases from V and 3 bases from J, with 24 bases in between. This CDR3 has 17 amino acids. Germline V gives CDR1 MDHEN, CDR2 SYDVKM. CDR3 sequence reads: CASTSFRRADAKETQYF. CDR3 in DNA: TGTGCCAGCACCTCCTTCAGGAGAGCCGACGCGAAAGAGACCCAGTACTTC.

This sequence joins TRBV5-1 and TRBJ2-7, with TRBD2 as a possible D gene (6 bases). Germline V lookup: CDR1 SGHRS, CDR2 YFSETQ. The CDR3 runs 17 residues. V was clipped by 0 bases and J by 4 bases, with 20 bases between them. CDR3 region: CASSLVEGRVGGYEQYF. CDR3 DNA: TGCGCCAGCAGCTTGGTGGAGGGAAGAGTTGGTGGTTACGAGCAGTACTTC.

This clonotype was recorded a few times. The rearrangement links TRBV20-1 to TRBJ2-3, with 7 nucleotides matching TRBD2. Germline CDR1 reads DFQATT; CDR2 reads SNEGSKA (reference sequence). The CDR3 extends over 13 amino acids. CDR3 loop: CRVLAPSTDTQYF. The CDR3 DNA follows: TGCAGGGTACTAGCGCCTAGCACAGATACGCAGTATTTT.

Many counts were recorded for this clonotype. The chain joins TRBV19 to TRBJ2-2; D gene unclear. The CDR3 has 13 amino acids. Germline V CDR1 and CDR2: LNHDA, SQIVND (reference sequence). Trimming took 4 bases from V and 4 from J, leaving 7 bases between them. CDR3 sequence: CASSTLTTGELFF. The CDR3 DNA follows: TGTGCCAGTAGTACACTGACCACCGGGGAGCTGTTTTTT.

J is TRBJ1-1 and V is TRBV29-1; no clear D. From germline, CDR1 is SQVTM and CDR2 ANQGSEA. The germline V and J ends were trimmed by 2 bases and 4 bases, with 14 bases remaining between them. This CDR3 has 14 residues. This CDR3 reads CSVETGYWGTEAFF. The CDR3 nucleotides read TGCAGCGTTGAAACGGGATACTGGGGCACTGAAGCTTTCTTT.

This clonotype was seen many times. The rearrangement links TRBV7-9 to TRBJ2-7; 9 bases match TRBD1. The trim removed 5 bases at V and 7 bases at J, leaving 12 bases unmatched. The length of the CDR3 is 15 residues. Germline-derived CDR1 and CDR2 are SEHNR and FQNEAQ (reference sequence). Written as DNA, the CDR3 is TGTGCCAGCAGCCTAAAAGGGACAGGGTCCGGGGAGCAGTACTTC. It codes for CASSLKGTGSGEQYF.

This clonotype came up a few times. The chain couples TRBV4-3 to TRBJ2-1; TRBD1 might be the D (5 bases). V was clipped by 6 bases and J by 12 bases, with 15 bases between them. Germline CDR1 reads LGHNA; CDR2 reads YSLEER. The CDR3 sequence is 12 residues long. The CDR3 here is CASSRTQGSQFF. The CDR3 DNA follows: TGCGCCAGCAGTCGGACCCAGGGATCGCAGTTCTTC.

The table lists this clonotype with many counts. V and J are TRBV4-3 and TRBJ1-2; D is possibly TRBD1 (6 bases). Trimming cost V 4 bases and J 8 bases, with 14 bases left between them. This CDR3 is built from 13 residues. The V gene's germline CDR1 is LGHNA and CDR2 YSLEER. The CDR3 region has the DNA TGCGCCAGCAGCCCTCGGGGGCGTGAAGGCTACACCTTC. It translates to CASSPRGREGYTF.

Only a few counts were recorded for this clonotype. This sequence joins TRBV12-3 or TRBV12-4 and TRBJ2-7; no clear D gene. This CDR3 is 14 amino acids long. Between the trimmed V and J ends, which lost 0 bases and 5 bases, there was a span of 11 bases. The DNA of the CDR3 is TGTGCCAGCAGTTTAGCGCGTGAAGAACACGAGCAGTACTTC. Its translation: CASSLAREEHEQYF.

Points on this clonotype: At one of its ends the junction is not consistent with the germline gene, which may arise from a read error. The V and J genes are TRBV11-2 and TRBJ1-6; no definite D call. CDR3 size: 13 residues. Looked up from germline, CDR1 is SGHAT and CDR2 is FQNNGV. CDR3 amino acids: CASSLRRNSPVHF. The CDR3 DNA is TGTGCCAGCAGCTTACGGCGGAATTCACCCGTCCACTTT.

Many counts were recorded for this clonotype. The chain combines TRBV4-2 with TRBJ2-2; TRBD2 agrees at 13 bases. In germline, CDR1 is LGHNA, CDR2 YNFKEQ. The CDR3 has 16 amino acids. The J segment lost 3 bases and the V segment lost 5 bases, leaving 3 bases of the junction unmatched. The CDR3 sequence is CASSLTSGGDTGELFF. In DNA form, the CDR3 reads TGTGCCAGCAGCTTAACTAGCGGGGGGGACACCGGGGAGCTGTTTTTT.

This clonotype was detected ten times or more. V usage is TRBV7-2 and J usage is TRBJ2-1; 10 bases align to TRBD1. The V segment lost 5 bases and the J segment 6 bases; nucleotides outside the gene matches: 10. This CDR3 spans 16 amino acids. Germline V gives CDR1 SGHTA, CDR2 FQGNSA. CDR3 coding DNA: TGTGCCAGCAGCATGGACAGGGGGGTAGTAGGCAATGAGCAGTTCTTC. Protein product: CASSMDRGVVGNEQFF.

The V and J genes are TRBV5-1 and TRBJ1-4, with TRBD1 identical over 7 bases. In germline, CDR1 is SGHRS, CDR2 YFSETQ. J was trimmed by 7 bases and V by 4 bases; bases with no gene match: 10. The CDR3 runs 15 residues. This CDR3 is CASSAEGGAAEKLFF. The CDR3 coding sequence is TGCGCCAGCAGCGCCGAAGGGGGCGCAGCTGAAAAACTGTTTTTT.

This sequence joins TRBV5-1 and TRBJ2-5, with D unclear. Germline V gene lookup returns CDR1 SGHRS and CDR2 YFSETQ. This CDR3 is built from 15 residues. Between the trimmed V and J ends, which lost 4 bases and 1 base, there was a span of 14 bases. CDR3 nucleotides: TGCGCCAGCAGCCCGGGCCCCGGCCCCCAAGAGACCCAGTACTTC. This encodes CASSPGPGPQETQYF.

J is TRBJ2-7 and V is TRBV5-4; TRBD1 agrees at 9 bases. CDR3 length equals 15 residues. Per germline, CDR1 SGHNT and CDR2 YYREEE (reference sequence). V lost 0 bases, J lost 2 bases, and 3 bases stayed unmatched. The CDR3 DNA follows: TGTGCCAGCAGCTTGGGGGGACAGGGAGCCTACGAGCAGTACGTC. Protein sequence: CASSLGGQGAYEQYV.

This clonotype has a handful of counts. This chain joins TRBV7-2 and TRBJ1-2, with D unclear. The V and J ends lost 1 base and 8 bases respectively, with 8 bases between them. This CDR3 spans 12 amino acids. Looked up from germline, CDR1 is SGHTA and CDR2 is FQGNSA. This CDR3 reads CASSLGQQGYTF. In DNA, the CDR3 is TGTGCCAGCAGCTTAGGTCAGCAGGGCTACACCTTC.

This clonotype was seen only a few times. This rearrangement joins TRBV4-1 to TRBJ2-3; weak D call: TRBD1 (6 bases). V lost 3 bases and J lost 4, with 20 bases in between. This CDR3 is 17 amino acids long. Germline V gene sequence: CDR1 MGHRA, CDR2 YSYEKL. The CDR3 DNA reads TGCGCCAGCAGCCAGGGGTTTGGGGGACCAGGGGCAGATACGCAGTATTTT. Translation: CASSQGFGGPGADTQYF.

The rearrangement links TRBV6-5 to TRBJ1-1; 9 bases match TRBD1. CDR3 length: 15 amino acids. V gave up 0 bases and J gave up 1 base; unmatched junction bases: 0. Germline values: CDR1 MNHEY, CDR2 SVGAGI. This CDR3 is CASSYSGQGNTEAFF. The CDR3 DNA sequence: TGTGCCAGCAGTTACTCGGGACAGGGGAACACTGAAGCTTTCTTT.

Many counts were recorded for this clonotype. The chain links TRBV7-9 to TRBJ1-1, with D unresolved. In germline, CDR1 is SEHNR, CDR2 FQNEAQ (reference sequence). The CDR3 covers 13 residues. V lost 0 bases to trimming and J lost 5 bases, with 7 bases between them. The CDR3 region is CASSLAIGTEAFF. CDR3 DNA: TGTGCCAGCAGCTTAGCAATTGGAACTGAAGCTTTCTTT.

This clonotype was observed a handful of times. The genes are TRBV12-3 or TRBV12-4 and TRBJ2-5; 7 positions match TRBD2. The CDR3 extends over 14 amino acids. V gave up 6 bases and J gave up 0 bases; unmatched junction bases: 4. CDR3 residues: CASRGRGYQETQYF. The CDR3, as DNA: TGTGCCAGCAGGGGGCGGGGGTACCAAGAGACCCAGTACTTC.

This clonotype was picked up a small number of times. The chain joins TRBV5-1 to TRBJ1-2; D unclear. The CDR3 sequence is 15 residues long. The germline V and J ends were trimmed by 5 bases and 1 base, with 15 bases remaining between them. The germline CDR1 and CDR2 sequences are SGHRS and YFSETQ. The CDR3 here is CASSETTSLNYGYTF. CDR3 nucleotide sequence: TGCGCCAGCAGTGAGACCACCTCTCTTAACTATGGCTACACCTTC.

This clonotype turned up a few times. The genes are TRBV7-9 and TRBJ1-6; a weak D match, TRBD1 (5 bases). Deletions cut 3 bases from V and 11 bases from J, with 17 bases between. CDR3 length: 15 residues. Germline lookup yields CDR1 SEHNR and CDR2 FQNEAQ (reference sequence). For the CDR3, the DNA is TGTGCCAGCAGCTTCGGGGCAGTTACTTACCCACCCCTCCACTTT. As protein: CASSFGAVTYPPLHF.

In its sample, this clonotype was seen many times. V is TRBV7-9 and J is TRBJ1-2; a possible D gene is TRBD1 (5 bases). The V end was cut by 5 bases, the J end by 5 bases, with 12 bases between. The CDR3 runs to 13 residues. Germline lookup yields CDR1 SEHNR and CDR2 FQNEAQ (reference sequence). The CDR3 sequence is CASSAGETYGYTF. In nucleotides, the CDR3 is TGTGCCAGCAGCGCGGGGGAGACGTATGGCTACACCTTC.